The clone carrying this T cell receptor beta chain was seen ten or more times. The antigen remains undetermined. TCRdb re-derived calls from the reads in MiXCR, one entry per CDR3 protein. The sample includes hundreds of thousands of distinct CDR3 sequences, about 31% of them seen just once. This record comes from a study of T cell repertoires in cytomegalovirus infection. The wider study: Researchers turned to recently identified HLA-C-restricted CMV epitopes as well as well-studied HLA-B-restricted ones. It can be stated that public TCR beta signatures indicated CMV infection as well as a matching HLA type.

J lost 11 bases, V lost 3 bases, and 28 bases had no gene match. This CDR3 has 20 residues. The clonotype originates from a human donor in good health (CMV status not recorded). Some clones in this sample may be carry-over from other donors' samples. The chain employs TRBV12-3 or TRBV12-4 and TRBJ1-5, with TRBD1 matching 7 bases. The sequencing used cultured CD8+ T cells from PBMCs, collected from culture after CMV antigen stimulation. CDR3 nucleotide sequence: TGTGCCAGCAGTTTTAGTTTCTATGAACCCCCCGGGACAGAGTTTGCTGCCCAGCATTTT. Protein sequence: CASSFSFYEPPGTEFAAQHF.